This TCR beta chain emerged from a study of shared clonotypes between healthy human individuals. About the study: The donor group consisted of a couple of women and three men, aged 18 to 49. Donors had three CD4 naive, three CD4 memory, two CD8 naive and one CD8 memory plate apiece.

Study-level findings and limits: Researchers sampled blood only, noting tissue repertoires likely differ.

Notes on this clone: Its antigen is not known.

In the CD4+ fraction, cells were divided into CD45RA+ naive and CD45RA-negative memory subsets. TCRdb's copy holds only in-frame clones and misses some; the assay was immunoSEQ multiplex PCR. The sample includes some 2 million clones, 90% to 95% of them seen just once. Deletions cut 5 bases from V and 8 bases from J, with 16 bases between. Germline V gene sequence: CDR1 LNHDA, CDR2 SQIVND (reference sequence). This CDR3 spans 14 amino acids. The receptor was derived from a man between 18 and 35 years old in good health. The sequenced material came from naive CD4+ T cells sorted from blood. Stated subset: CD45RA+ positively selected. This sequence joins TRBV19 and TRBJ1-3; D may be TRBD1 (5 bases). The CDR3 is CASSPSMVGDTIYF. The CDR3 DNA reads TGTGCCAGTAGTCCCTCAATGGTAGGGGACACCATATATTTT. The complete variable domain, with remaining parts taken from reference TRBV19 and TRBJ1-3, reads DGGITQSPKYLFRKEGQNVTLSCEQNLNHDAMYWYRQDPGQGLRLIYYSQIVNDFQKGDIAEGYSVSREKKESFPLTVTSAQKNPTAFYLCASSPSMVGDTIYFGEGSWLTVV.